Detailed here is one T cell receptor (beta chain). Original processing methods: Estimation of nucleated cell counts was performed using reference gene primer amplification. This table comes from immunoSEQ multiplex PCR, and its TCRdb copy is limited to in-frame clones, with some not included. For V, J and clone size, that table is used; D and trimming come from the DNA. This sample has approximately 300,000 clones; about 85% occur once, and the top ten carry about 4%. This CDR3 spans 17 amino acids. After removal of 2 bases from V and 5 bases from J, the junction contained 13 bases not matched to a gene. CDR1 SGHVS and CDR2 FQNEAQ come from the germline V gene. The entry originates in a study of blood T cell repertoires in COVID-19. On the study more broadly: PBMCs, B-cell-depleted T cells, or T cells were the source of the cDNA or gDNA that made up the material.

V and J are TRBV7-8 and TRBJ2-3; TRBD1 aligns across 7 bases. The material sequenced was peripheral blood. The sequence came from a woman aged 45 to 65 with active or convalescent COVID-19. This CDR3 reads CASSLRDSRGFGDTQYF. CDR3 bases: TGTGCCAGCAGCTTACGGGACAGTCGGGGCTTTGGAGATACGCAGTATTTT.